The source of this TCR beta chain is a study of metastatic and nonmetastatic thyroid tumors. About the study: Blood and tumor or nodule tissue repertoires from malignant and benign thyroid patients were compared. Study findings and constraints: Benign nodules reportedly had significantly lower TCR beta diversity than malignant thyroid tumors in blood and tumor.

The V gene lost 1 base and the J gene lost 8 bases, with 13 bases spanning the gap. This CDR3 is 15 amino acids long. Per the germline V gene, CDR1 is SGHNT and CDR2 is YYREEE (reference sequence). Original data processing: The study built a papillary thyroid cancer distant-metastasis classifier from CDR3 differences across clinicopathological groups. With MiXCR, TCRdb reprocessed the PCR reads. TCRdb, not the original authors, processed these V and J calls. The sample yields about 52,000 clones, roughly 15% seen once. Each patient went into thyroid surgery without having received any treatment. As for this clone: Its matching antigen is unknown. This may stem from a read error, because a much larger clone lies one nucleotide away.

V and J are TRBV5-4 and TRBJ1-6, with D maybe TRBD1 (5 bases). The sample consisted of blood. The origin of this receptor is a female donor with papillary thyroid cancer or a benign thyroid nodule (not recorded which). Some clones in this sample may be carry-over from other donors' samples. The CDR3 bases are TGTGCCAGCAGCTTGCGACAGCTAAAGGATTCACCCCTCCACTTT. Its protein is CASSLRQLKDSPLHF.